This is a list of T cell receptor beta chains from one sample in a study of radiotherapy plus CTLA-4 blockade in lung cancer. Sequencing used immunoSEQ multiplex PCR; TCRdb keeps in-frame clones, though not all of them. The table lists 90,000 to 130,000 clones, roughly 77% of them singletons. Sequencing was performed on peripheral blood, taken from a patient treated with radiotherapy plus ipilimumab. The receptors originated from a human donor with non-small cell lung cancer that progressed on radiotherapy plus ipilimumab. Some clones in this sample may be carry-over from other donors' samples. Both conserved end residues are part of each CDR3. D genes are given only for firm matches. Where a row states a size, it is once, few, many or the class of an expanded clone; other rows omit it.

CDR3 DNA: TGTGCCAGCAGCTCTCTAGCGGGAGGAATCTACGAGCAGTACTTC; CDR3 protein: CASSSLAGGIYEQYF; D gene: TRBD2; V gene: TRBV7-9; CDR3 length: 15; J gene: TRBJ2-7; clone size: -
CDR3 DNA: TGCAGCGTGACCACAGCGGTAGATTCACCCCTCCACTTT; CDR3 protein: CSVTTAVDSPLHF; D gene: -; V gene: TRBV29-1; CDR3 length: 13; J gene: TRBJ1-6; clone size: -
CDR3 DNA: TGCGCCAGCAGCTTGTTTTTGGGCGGCACAGATACGCAGTATTTT; CDR3 protein: CASSLFLGGTDTQYF; D gene: -; V gene: TRBV5-1; CDR3 length: 15; J gene: TRBJ2-3; clone size: -
CDR3 DNA: TGCGCCAGCAGCCGCGACCCGACAGGGCAAGACGGGGAGCTGTTTTTT; CDR3 protein: CASSRDPTGQDGELFF; D gene: TRBD1; V gene: TRBV5-1; CDR3 length: 16; J gene: TRBJ2-2; clone size: -
CDR3 DNA: TGTGCCAGCAGTTATATTTCAGGGGTAGGGGAGCAGTACTTC; CDR3 protein: CASSYISGVGEQYF; D gene: -; V gene: TRBV6-5; CDR3 length: 14; J gene: TRBJ2-7; clone size: -
CDR3 DNA: TGTGCCAGCGGGGTAAAAGGTAGTAATTCACCCCTCCACTTT; CDR3 protein: CASGVKGSNSPLHF; D gene: -; V gene: TRBV27; CDR3 length: 14; J gene: TRBJ1-6; clone size: -
CDR3 DNA: TGTGCCAGCAGTCGTACAGGGAATCAGCCCCAGCATTTT; CDR3 protein: CASSRTGNQPQHF; D gene: -; V gene: TRBV27; CDR3 length: 13; J gene: TRBJ1-5; clone size: -
CDR3 DNA: TGCAGTGCTAGCCCACTGGACGAGCAGTACTTC; CDR3 protein: CSASPLDEQYF; D gene: -; V gene: TRBV20-1; CDR3 length: 11; J gene: TRBJ2-7; clone size: -
CDR3 DNA: TGCAGCGTTGAACCCCAGGGGGCCACTGAAGCTTTCTTT; CDR3 protein: CSVEPQGATEAFF; D gene: TRBD1; V gene: TRBV29-1; CDR3 length: 13; J gene: TRBJ1-1; clone size: few
CDR3 DNA: TGTGCCAGCAGTGGGACCCCACAGGGTCCTGGAAACACCATATATTTT; CDR3 protein: CASSGTPQGPGNTIYF; D gene: -; V gene: TRBV2; CDR3 length: 16; J gene: TRBJ1-3; clone size: once